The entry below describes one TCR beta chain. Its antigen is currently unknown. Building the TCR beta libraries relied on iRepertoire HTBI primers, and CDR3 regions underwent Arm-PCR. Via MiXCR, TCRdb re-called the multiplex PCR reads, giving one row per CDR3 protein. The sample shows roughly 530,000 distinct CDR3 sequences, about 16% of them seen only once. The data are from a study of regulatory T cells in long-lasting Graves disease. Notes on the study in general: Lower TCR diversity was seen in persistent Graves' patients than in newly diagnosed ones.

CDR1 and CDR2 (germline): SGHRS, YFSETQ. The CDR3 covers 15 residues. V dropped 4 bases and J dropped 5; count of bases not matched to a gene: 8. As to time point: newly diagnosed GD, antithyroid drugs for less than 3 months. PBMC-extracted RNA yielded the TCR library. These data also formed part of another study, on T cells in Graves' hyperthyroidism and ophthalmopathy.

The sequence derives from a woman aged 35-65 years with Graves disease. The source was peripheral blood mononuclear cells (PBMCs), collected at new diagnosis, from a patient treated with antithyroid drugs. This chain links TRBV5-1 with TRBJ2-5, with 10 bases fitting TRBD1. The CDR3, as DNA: TGCGCCAGCAGCCCCACGACAGGGGGCAGGGAGACCCAGTACTTC. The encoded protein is CASSPTTGGRETQYF.